This T cell receptor beta chain was recorded in a study of T cells in Graves' hyperthyroidism and ophthalmopathy. V lost 3 bases, J lost 5 bases, and 14 bases lay in between. CDR1 and CDR2 from the germline V gene are KGHSH and LQKENI. The CDR3 consists of 16 residues. It was RNA transcripts that yielded the amplified TCR beta CDR3 regions. HTBI primers were employed in a first-round RT-PCR of the TCR CDR3. TCRdb reprocessed the multiplex PCR reads with MiXCR, giving one entry per CDR3 protein. The sample lists hundreds of thousands of distinct CDR3 sequences; about 15% were seen once. Over 18 months, lack of ophthalmopathy progression marked Graves' hyperthyroidism as stable. Hyperthyroidism was newly diagnosed in patients aged 18 to 65 (duration under 2 months). This clonotype was observed a few times.

The rearrangement joins TRBV18 to TRBJ1-6; D is unclear. The sequence was obtained from a woman aged 40 to 55 with Graves' hyperthyroidism. Sequenced sample: blood. The CDR3: CASSPWAPANNSPLHF. CDR3 coding DNA: TGTGCCAGCTCACCCTGGGCACCGGCCAATAATTCACCCCTCCACTTT.